This is a list of T cell receptor beta chains from one sample in a study of patients and donors after allogeneic stem cell transplantation. MiXCR was run by TCRdb on the RT-PCR reads, yielding one entry per CDR3 protein. This sample yields about a million distinct CDR3 sequences, of which under 20% are seen a single time; around 5.5% belongs to the top ten. The sample taken for sequencing was blood, either unsorted or a sorted T cell fraction (not recorded which). Every receptor here comes from a human donor who was either an allogeneic HSCT recipient or a stem cell or donor lymphocyte infusion donor (not recorded which). It is not recorded whose cells these are; they may come from a transplant donor. Both conserved end residues are part of each CDR3. The order of the fields is D gene, V gene, clone size, J gene, CDR3 DNA, CDR3 protein. D genes are given only for firm matches. The listing skips clone size in some rows; elsewhere it reads once, few, many or a size class.

d_gene: .; v_gene: TRBV7-3; abundance: .; j_gene: TRBJ2-7; CDR3nt: TGTGCCAGCAGCTCAGGACACCCCTACGAGCAGTACTTC; CDR3aa: CASSSGHPYEQYF
d_gene: .; v_gene: TRBV12-3/TRBV12-4; abundance: .; j_gene: TRBJ1-2; CDR3nt: TGTGCCAGCAGTTTAATGTATTCAGGGTATGGCTACACCTTC; CDR3aa: CASSLMYSGYGYTF
d_gene: .; v_gene: TRBV30; abundance: .; j_gene: TRBJ1-2; CDR3nt: TGTGCCTTGAAATCAGCGGATAACTATGGCTACACCTTC; CDR3aa: CALKSADNYGYTF
d_gene: TRBD1; v_gene: TRBV5-4; abundance: .; j_gene: TRBJ1-6; CDR3nt: TGTGCCAGCAGAGAGCCAGGGGGATCACCCCTCCACTTT; CDR3aa: CASREPGGSPLHF
d_gene: .; v_gene: TRBV20-1; abundance: .; j_gene: TRBJ2-2; CDR3nt: TGCAGTGCTAGAGATCGGGCAGCTGGCACCGGGGAGCTGTTTTTT; CDR3aa: CSARDRAAGTGELFF
d_gene: .; v_gene: TRBV5-1; abundance: few; j_gene: TRBJ1-1; CDR3nt: TGCGCCAGCAGCTTGAGAGGCAGGGGAGACACTGAAGCTTTCTTT; CDR3aa: CASSLRGRGDTEAFF
d_gene: .; v_gene: TRBV20-1; abundance: .; j_gene: TRBJ1-3; CDR3nt: TGCAGTGCTAGAGATCACACAGACACCAACACCATATATTTT; CDR3aa: CSARDHTDTNTIYF
d_gene: .; v_gene: TRBV7-9; abundance: few; j_gene: TRBJ1-3; CDR3nt: TGTGCCAGCAGCTTGGAGGGCGGACATGGAAACACCATATATTTT; CDR3aa: CASSLEGGHGNTIYF
d_gene: TRBD2; v_gene: TRBV9; abundance: .; j_gene: TRBJ2-2; CDR3nt: TGTGCCAGCAGCGGGCCGGGACTAGCGGTAAACACCGGGGAGCTGTTTTTT; CDR3aa: CASSGPGLAVNTGELFF
d_gene: .; v_gene: TRBV7-6; abundance: .; j_gene: TRBJ1-5; CDR3nt: TGTGCCAGCAGCTTAGACCCGGGGACGAGAGGAAGCAATCAGCCCCAGCATTTT; CDR3aa: CASSLDPGTRGSNQPQHF
d_gene: TRBD2; v_gene: TRBV10-3; abundance: few; j_gene: TRBJ2-1; CDR3nt: TGTGCCATCAGCGTAGCTAGCGGGAGGTTAAATGAGCAGTTCTTC; CDR3aa: CAISVASGRLNEQFF
d_gene: .; v_gene: TRBV12-5; abundance: .; j_gene: TRBJ2-7; CDR3nt: TGTGCTAGTGGTCCGTCGGGAGCCCCCTACGAGCAGTACTTC; CDR3aa: CASGPSGAPYEQYF
d_gene: .; v_gene: TRBV20-1; abundance: few; j_gene: TRBJ2-7; CDR3nt: TGCAGTGCTAGAACGTGGCAGGCCTACGAGCAGTACTTC; CDR3aa: CSARTWQAYEQYF
d_gene: .; v_gene: TRBV12-3/TRBV12-4; abundance: .; j_gene: TRBJ2-2; CDR3nt: TGTGCCAGCAGGAGTACTAGTCGTGATAGCGGGGAGCTGTTTTTT; CDR3aa: CASRSTSRDSGELFF
d_gene: .; v_gene: TRBV2; abundance: few; j_gene: TRBJ1-3; CDR3nt: TGTGCCAGCAGTGAAGCGCAGGGCTACACCATATATTTT; CDR3aa: CASSEAQGYTIYF